Listed here are 32 T cell receptor beta chains from one sample, sequenced in a study of T cell responses to AZD1222 COVID-19 vaccine. Some clones are missing from TCRdb's copy, which holds only in-frame ones; the method was immunoSEQ multiplex PCR. The repertoire holds 100,000 or so clones, about 86% seen once, with about 3% in the top ten. Sequenced here: peripheral blood, sampled on day 0 of AZD1222 vaccination. These receptors originate from an adult in good health.

The DNA for the CDR3 is TGTGCCTGGAGTTTAGAGGAGGATTCACCCCTCCACTTT. It is translated as CAWSLEEDSPLHF. This chain connects TRBV30 to TRBJ1-6, with D unclear. The CDR3 extends over 13 amino acids. Germline-derived CDR1 and CDR2 are GTSNPN and SVGIG (reference sequence). Trimming shortened V by 2 bases and J by 8 bases, and 10 bases separated the two germline ends.

The chain is built from TRBV7-8 and TRBJ2-7; a weak D match, TRBD2 (6 bases). Looked up from germline, CDR1 is SGHVS and CDR2 is FQNEAQ. The CDR3 consists of 14 residues. The V end was cut by 4 bases, the J end by 6 bases, with 16 bases between. In DNA, the CDR3 is TGTGCCAGCAGCTCGGAGACTAGAACGGTCGAGCAGTACTTC. Translating it yields CASSSETRTVEQYF.

This chain uses TRBV25-1 with TRBJ2-1; the D gene could be TRBD1 or TRBD2 (6 bases each). Trimming took 10 bases from V and 11 from J, leaving 24 bases between them. Germline V gene sequence: CDR1 MGHDK, CDR2 SYGVNS. The CDR3 spans 14 residues. The CDR3 here is CATQPPVQGGKQFF. The CDR3 bases are TGTGCCACCCAACCACCAGTACAGGGAGGTAAGCAGTTCTTC.

Of note for this clone: The sample has other DNA sequences that encode this CDR3 too. The CDR3 region has the DNA TGTGCCAGCAGTTATTCGGGCTCTGGAAACACCATATATTTT. Protein: CASSYSGSGNTIYF. The V and J genes are TRBV6-2 or TRBV6-3 and TRBJ1-3; no firm D call. V lost 3 bases and J lost 0, with 6 bases in between. The CDR3 is 14 amino acids. The V gene's germline CDR1 is MNHEY and CDR2 SVGEGT.

The chain combines TRBV19 with TRBJ1-2; the D gene is possibly TRBD1 (5 bases). Germline V CDR1 and CDR2: LNHDA, SQIVND (reference sequence). The V end lost 4 bases, the J end lost 0 bases, and 15 bases lay between the germline ends. The CDR3 is 16 amino acids. CDR3 in DNA: TGTGCCAGTAGTACCCCCTACAGGCCAGCTAACTATGGCTACACCTTC. This gives the protein CASSTPYRPANYGYTF. The complete variable domain, with remaining parts taken from reference TRBV19 and TRBJ1-2, reads DGGITQSPKYLFRKEGQNVTLSCEQNLNHDAMYWYRQDPGQGLRLIYYSQIVNDFQKGDIAEGYSVSREKKESFPLTVTSAQKNPTAFYLCASSTPYRPANYGYTFGSGTRLTVV.

This clone appeared once. This rearrangement joins TRBV5-8 to TRBJ2-1, with TRBD1 matching over 12 bases. Germline lookup yields CDR1 SGHTS and CDR2 YDEGEE. CDR3 length equals 19 residues. V was clipped by 4 bases and J by 2 bases; unmatched bases: 13. CDR3 nucleotides: TGTGCCAGCAGCCACCAGGGGGGACAGGGGGCGCTGACCTACAATGAGCAGTTCTTC. Its protein is CASSHQGGQGALTYNEQFF.

The chain links TRBV19 to TRBJ2-3; the D call may be TRBD1 or TRBD2 (5 bases each). This CDR3 contains 14 residues. From germline, CDR1 is LNHDA and CDR2 SQIVND (reference sequence). Trimming removed 5 bases at V and 4 bases at J, with 13 bases between. In DNA form, the CDR3 reads TGTGCCAGTAGTCTAGGGGACCCCGCAGATACGCAGTATTTT. Its translation is CASSLGDPADTQYF.

This chain joins TRBV6-5 and TRBJ2-7, with D unresolved. The CDR3 runs to 12 residues. CDR1 MNHEY and CDR2 SVGAGI come from the germline V gene. Between the trimmed V and J ends, which lost 8 bases and 6 bases, there was a span of 14 bases. The CDR3 spells CASSLSGFEQYF. In DNA, the CDR3 is TGTGCCAGCTCCTTGTCGGGCTTCGAGCAGTACTTC.

The rearrangement joins TRBV5-1 to TRBJ1-2; TRBD1 is a possible D gene (5 bases). Trimming left V 0 bases short and J 11 bases short, with 23 bases between. There are 16 residues in the CDR3. Germline assignment: CDR1 SGHRS and CDR2 YFSETQ. The CDR3 spells CASSLAPTGSAEMYTF. The CDR3, as DNA: TGCGCCAGCAGCTTGGCTCCTACAGGTTCTGCGGAAATGTACACCTTC.

The rearrangement uses TRBV7-2 and TRBJ2-7, with 8 bases fitting TRBD2. Germline loops: CDR1 SGHTA, CDR2 FQGNSA. V was pared by 5 bases and J by 2 bases, with 8 bases of the junction left unmatched. The CDR3 sequence is 15 residues long. The CDR3 spells CASSRGGQTTYEQYF. The CDR3 coding sequence is TGTGCCAGCAGCCGCGGGGGGCAGACTACCTACGAGCAGTACTTC.

The genes are TRBV3-1 (or the pseudogene TRBV3-2) and TRBJ2-2; the D is unclear. V lost 2 bases and J 3 bases, leaving 4 bases between the germline ends. The CDR3 consists of 13 residues. Germline CDR1 LGHDT, CDR2 YNNKEL (reference sequence). The CDR3 loop is CASSQLYTGELFF. In DNA form, the CDR3 reads TGTGCCAGCAGCCAACTATACACCGGGGAGCTGTTTTTT.

This clone was counted a few times. The chain joins TRBV28 to TRBJ1-5; tentatively, D is TRBD1 (5 bases). Per germline, CDR1 MDHEN and CDR2 SYDVKM. This CDR3 region has 13 residues. Trimming removed 6 bases from V and 2 bases from J, with 8 bases in between. For the CDR3, the DNA is TGTGCCAGCAGGAGAGGGGGCAATCAGCCCCAGCATTTT. It specifies CASRRGGNQPQHF. The whole variable domain, filled in from reference TRBV28 and TRBJ1-5, reads DVKVTQSSRYLVKRTGEKVFLECVQDMDHENMFWYRQDPGLGLRLIYFSYDVKMKEKGDIPEGYSVSREKKERFSLILESASTNQTSMYLCASRRGGNQPQHFGDGTRLSIL.

This clone occurred a few times. CDR3 sequence (DNA): TGTGCCAGCGGAACACTAGCGGGGCTCACAGATACGCAGTATTTT. Translation gives CASGTLAGLTDTQYF. The chain couples TRBV4-2 to TRBJ2-3; 10 bases are a match to TRBD2. Unmatched junction bases numbered 7, after V lost 8 bases and J lost 2 bases. The CDR3 totals 15 residues. Germline V gene lookup returns CDR1 LGHNA and CDR2 YNFKEQ.

The rearrangement joins TRBV7-3 to TRBJ2-3, with a tentative D call TRBD2 (5 bases). The CDR3 runs to 14 residues. Germline CDR1 is SGHTA and CDR2 is FQGTGA. The V and J ends lost 5 bases and 2 bases respectively, with 11 bases between them. CDR3 nucleotides: TGTGCCAGCAGCCCGACGGGGTCCACAGATACGCAGTATTTT. Amino acid sequence: CASSPTGSTDTQYF.

CDR3 amino acids: CASSYSGNTGELFF. The CDR3 DNA reads TGTGCCAGCAGTTACTCAGGGAACACCGGGGAGCTGTTTTTT. The rearrangement uses TRBV6-6 and TRBJ2-2, with D uncertain. Trimming pared 0 bases from V and 1 base from J, leaving 3 bases between. The CDR3 consists of 14 residues. The germline CDR1 and CDR2 sequences are MNHNY and SVGAGI (reference sequence).

The gene calls are TRBV7-2 and TRBJ2-5; 8 positions agree with TRBD1. The CDR3 has 15 residues. The junction had 6 bases not matched to a gene; V was cut back by 3 bases and J by 3 bases. CDR1 and CDR2 (germline): SGHTA, FQGNSA. The CDR3 DNA reads TGTGCCAGCAGCTTTGGACAGGGTATGGAAGAGACCCAGTACTTC. This encodes CASSFGQGMEETQYF. The variable domain in full, with the rest retrieved from reference TRBV7-2 and TRBJ2-5, is GAGVSQSPSNKVTEKGKDVELRCDPISGHTALYWYRQSLGQGLEFLIYFQGNSAPDKSGLPSDRFSAERTGGSVSTLTIQRTQQEDSAVYLCASSFGQGMEETQYFGPGTRLLVL.

V gene TRBV12-3 or TRBV12-4 combines with J gene TRBJ1-2; D is unresolved. Trimming shortened V by 6 bases and J by 4 bases, and 12 bases separated the two germline ends. The CDR3 covers 13 residues. As DNA, the CDR3 is TGTGCCAGCAGGCGAGGCGCCAGCTATGGCTACACCTTC. Its protein product is CASRRGASYGYTF.

The chain combines TRBV6-2 or TRBV6-3 with TRBJ2-2, with TRBD2 matching over 9 bases. The CDR3 has 17 residues. Germline CDR1 and CDR2: MNHEY and SVGEGT. V lost 0 bases, J lost 5 bases, and 7 bases stayed unmatched. The CDR3 loop is CASSYSGLAGLTGELFF. CDR3 nucleotide sequence: TGTGCCAGCAGTTACTCAGGGCTAGCGGGGTTGACCGGGGAGCTGTTTTTT.

This rearrangement joins TRBV5-6 to TRBJ1-2; TRBD1 matches 10 bases. Trimming at V came to 0 bases and at J to 7 bases, leaving 3 bases not matched to a gene. The CDR3 has 14 amino acids. The germline V gene encodes CDR1 SGHDT and CDR2 YYEEEE. In DNA, the CDR3 is TGTGCCAGCAGCTTGGCGACAGGGGGCAGTGGCTACACCTTC. Translation gives CASSLATGGSGYTF.

The J gene is TRBJ1-5, the V gene TRBV6-5; TRBD1 matches 9 bases. The CDR3 loop spans 14 amino acids. Germline values: CDR1 MNHEY, CDR2 SVGAGI. After removal of 6 bases from V and 7 bases from J, the junction contained 7 bases not matched to a gene. The CDR3 region has the DNA TGTGCCAGCAGGTCCACAGGGGGCGGACAGCCCCAGCATTTT. It specifies CASRSTGGGQPQHF.

This clone has a single count. The genes are TRBV10-3 and TRBJ1-1, with D tentatively TRBD1 (6 bases). The ends were cut back, 5 bases at V and 5 bases at J, with 9 bases in the middle. The CDR3 is made up of 12 amino acids. Germline assignment: CDR1 ENHRY and CDR2 SYGVKD. The CDR3 DNA reads TGTGCCATCAGTATACAGGGAACTGAAGCTTTCTTT. This sequence encodes CAISIQGTEAFF.

This rearrangement joins TRBV6-5 to TRBJ2-7; TRBD2 matches 8 bases. This CDR3 region has 14 residues. V lost 10 bases and J lost 5; bases outside the gene matches: 13. The germline gives CDR1 MNHEY, CDR2 SVGAGI. Here the CDR3 DNA reads TGTGCCACCGAATCCGGGACTAGGGTCAACGAGCAGTACTTC. Translating gives CATESGTRVNEQYF.

The chain carries TRBV11-2 and TRBJ1-5, with D uncertain. Germline CDR1 is SGHAT and CDR2 is FQNNGV. The length of the CDR3 is 12 residues. The ends were cut back, 3 bases at V and 6 bases at J, with 6 bases in the middle. CDR3 protein: CASSFPGQPQHF. The CDR3 nucleotides read TGTGCCAGCAGCTTTCCGGGTCAGCCCCAGCATTTT.

The V and J genes are TRBV7-9 and TRBJ1-5, with a tentative D call TRBD1 (5 bases). V dropped 2 bases and J dropped 9 bases, with 8 bases sitting between them. The V gene's germline CDR1 is SEHNR and CDR2 FQNEAQ (reference sequence). This CDR3 has 12 residues. CDR3 residues: CASSLQRGPQHF. The CDR3 DNA sequence: TGTGCCAGCAGCTTACAAAGGGGGCCCCAGCATTTT.

The chain recombines TRBV6-5 with TRBJ1-3; D is ambiguous. This CDR3 comprises 14 residues. The germline V and J ends were trimmed by 5 bases and 4 bases, with 12 bases remaining between them. Per germline, CDR1 MNHEY and CDR2 SVGAGI. CDR3 sequence: CASSHREAGNTIYF. The CDR3 coding sequence is TGTGCCAGCAGTCACCGGGAAGCCGGAAACACCATATATTTT.

The chain couples TRBV5-1 to TRBJ1-4, with 9 bases fitting TRBD1. J lost 7 bases, V lost 0 bases, and 7 bases had no gene match. Germline V gene sequence: CDR1 SGHRS, CDR2 YFSETQ. The CDR3 runs 16 residues. CDR3 nucleotide sequence: TGCGCCAGCAGCTTGGGGGGACAGGGAGGAGGTGAAAAACTGTTTTTT. This translates into CASSLGGQGGGEKLFF.

The chain uses TRBV27 and TRBJ1-1, with unresolved D. CDR3 length: 12 residues. Germline V gene lookup returns CDR1 MNHEY and CDR2 SMNVEV (reference sequence). Deletions cut 11 bases from V and 0 bases from J, with 10 bases between. The CDR3 nucleotides read TGTGCCTGCGGCAGGCTGAACACTGAAGCTTTCTTT. Protein sequence: CACGRLNTEAFF.

The table lists this clone with a few counts. The chain recombines TRBV7-9 with TRBJ1-1; D gene uncertain. There are 15 residues in the CDR3. V gave up 1 base and J gave up 3 bases, with 12 bases separating them. Germline V gene data show CDR1 as SEHNR and CDR2 as FQNEAQ (reference sequence). CDR3 sequence: CASSLGLGPYTEAFF. For the CDR3, the DNA is TGTGCCAGCAGCTTAGGTCTGGGCCCGTACACTGAAGCTTTCTTT.

The J gene is TRBJ1-1, the V gene TRBV29-1; 7 nucleotides align to TRBD1. CDR3 length: 12 residues. From germline, CDR1 is SQVTM and CDR2 ANQGSEA. CDR3 coding DNA: TGCACCACAGGGGAAGTGAACACTGAAGCTTTCTTT. This translates into CTTGEVNTEAFF.

The chain joins TRBV12-3 or TRBV12-4 to TRBJ1-5; D is perhaps TRBD1 (6 bases). This CDR3 spans 13 amino acids. Between the trimmed V and J ends, which lost 3 bases and 7 bases, there was a span of 10 bases. The CDR3 is CASSLSGDQPQHF. The CDR3 region has the DNA TGTGCCAGCAGTTTGTCAGGGGACCAGCCCCAGCATTTT.

The rearrangement links TRBV5-6 to TRBJ1-4, with no clear D. V was pared by 0 bases and J by 2 bases, with 11 bases between. Germline V CDR1 and CDR2: SGHDT, YYEEEE. This CDR3 spans 16 amino acids. In DNA, the CDR3 is TGTGCCAGCAGCTTGGGGAATTTTGGGACTAATGAAAAACTGTTTTTT. It encodes CASSLGNFGTNEKLFF. Filled out from reference TRBV5-6 and TRBJ1-4, the complete variable domain reads DAGVTQSPTHLIKTRGQQVTLRCSPKSGHDTVSWYQQALGQGPQFIFQYYEEEERQRGNFPDRFSGHQFPNYSSELNVNALLLGDSALYLCASSLGNFGTNEKLFFGSGTQLSVL.

The gene calls are TRBV18 and TRBJ1-5; 7 bases fit TRBD1. Germline V gene sequence: CDR1 KGHSH, CDR2 LQKENI. V shed 2 bases and J 2 bases; nucleotides not matched to a gene: 3. The CDR3 is made up of 15 amino acids. In nucleotides, the CDR3 is TGTGCCAGCTCACCAGCAGACAGGGGCAATCAGCCCCAGCATTTT. This sequence encodes CASSPADRGNQPQHF.